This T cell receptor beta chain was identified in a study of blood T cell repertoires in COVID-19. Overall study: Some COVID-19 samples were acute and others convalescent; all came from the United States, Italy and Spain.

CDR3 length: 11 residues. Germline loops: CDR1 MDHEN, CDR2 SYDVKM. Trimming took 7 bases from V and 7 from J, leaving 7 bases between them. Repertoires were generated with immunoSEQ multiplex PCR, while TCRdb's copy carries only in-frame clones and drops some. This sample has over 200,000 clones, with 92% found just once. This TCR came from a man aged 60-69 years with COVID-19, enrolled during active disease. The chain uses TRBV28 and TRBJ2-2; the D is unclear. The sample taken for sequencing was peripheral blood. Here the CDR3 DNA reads TGTGCCAGCAACTCTTTCGGGGAGCTGTTTTTT. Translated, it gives CASNSFGELFF.